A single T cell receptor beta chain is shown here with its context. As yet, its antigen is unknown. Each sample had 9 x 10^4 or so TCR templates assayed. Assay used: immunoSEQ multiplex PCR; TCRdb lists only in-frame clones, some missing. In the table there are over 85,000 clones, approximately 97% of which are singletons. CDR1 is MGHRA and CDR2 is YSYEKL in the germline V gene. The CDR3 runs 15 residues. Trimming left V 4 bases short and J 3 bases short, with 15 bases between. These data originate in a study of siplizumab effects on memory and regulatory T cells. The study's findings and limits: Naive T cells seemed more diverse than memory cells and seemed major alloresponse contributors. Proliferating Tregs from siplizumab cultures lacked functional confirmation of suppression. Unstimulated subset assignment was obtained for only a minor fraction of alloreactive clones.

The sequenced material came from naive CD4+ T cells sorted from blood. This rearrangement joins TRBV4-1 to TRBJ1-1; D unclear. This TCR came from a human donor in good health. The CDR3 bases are TGCGCCAGCAGCCCCACGGCGGCGGGGTACACTGAAGCTTTCTTT. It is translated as CASSPTAAGYTEAFF.